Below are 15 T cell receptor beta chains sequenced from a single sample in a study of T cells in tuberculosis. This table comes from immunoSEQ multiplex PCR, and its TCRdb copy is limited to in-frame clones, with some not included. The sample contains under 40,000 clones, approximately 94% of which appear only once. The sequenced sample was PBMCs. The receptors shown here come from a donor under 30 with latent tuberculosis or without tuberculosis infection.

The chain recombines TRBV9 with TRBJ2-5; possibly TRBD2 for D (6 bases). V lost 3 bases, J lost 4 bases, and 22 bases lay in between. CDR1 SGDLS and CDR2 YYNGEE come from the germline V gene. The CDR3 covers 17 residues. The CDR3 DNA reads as TGTGCCAGCAGCGCCCGACTAGGAGCCCCCCTGAGAGAGACCCAGTACTTC. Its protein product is CASSARLGAPLRETQYF.

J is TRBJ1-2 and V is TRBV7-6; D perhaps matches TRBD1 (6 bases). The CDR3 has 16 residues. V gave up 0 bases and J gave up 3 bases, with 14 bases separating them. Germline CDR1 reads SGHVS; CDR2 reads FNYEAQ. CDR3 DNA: TGTGCCAGCAGCTTAGCGGGGCATCGGACAGACTATGGCTACACCTTC. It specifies CASSLAGHRTDYGYTF. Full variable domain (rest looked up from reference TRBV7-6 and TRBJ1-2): GAGVSQSPRYKVTKRGQDVALRCDPISGHVSLYWYRQALGQGPEFLTYFNYEAQQDKSGLPNDRFSAERPEGSISTLTIQRTEQRDSAMYRCASSLAGHRTDYGYTFGSGTRLTVV.

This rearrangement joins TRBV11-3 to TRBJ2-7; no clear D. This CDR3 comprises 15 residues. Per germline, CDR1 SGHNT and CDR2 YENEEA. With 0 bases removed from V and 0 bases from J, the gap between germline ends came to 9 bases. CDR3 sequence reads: CASSLDPSGSYEQYF. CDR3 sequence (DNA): TGTGCCAGCAGCTTAGACCCTAGTGGCTCCTACGAGCAGTACTTC.

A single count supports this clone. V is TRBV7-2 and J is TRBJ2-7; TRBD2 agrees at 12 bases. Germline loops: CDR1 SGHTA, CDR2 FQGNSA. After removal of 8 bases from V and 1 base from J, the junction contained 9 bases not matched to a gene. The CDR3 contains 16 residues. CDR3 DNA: TGTGCCAGCCGTGGGTTCCTAGCGGGAGGGTCCTACGAGCAGTACTTC. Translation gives CASRGFLAGGSYEQYF.

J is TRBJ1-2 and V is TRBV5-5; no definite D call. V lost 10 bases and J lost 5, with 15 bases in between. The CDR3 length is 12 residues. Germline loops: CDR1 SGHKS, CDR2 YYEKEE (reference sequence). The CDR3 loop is CACDRDFYGYTF. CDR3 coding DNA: TGTGCCTGTGACCGGGATTTTTATGGCTACACCTTC.

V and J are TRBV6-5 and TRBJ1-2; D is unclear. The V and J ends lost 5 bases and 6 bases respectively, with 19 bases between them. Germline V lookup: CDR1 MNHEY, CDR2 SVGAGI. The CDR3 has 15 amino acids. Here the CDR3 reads CASSAGLGTFDGYTF. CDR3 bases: TGTGCCAGCAGTGCCGGCCTGGGCACCTTTGATGGCTACACCTTC.

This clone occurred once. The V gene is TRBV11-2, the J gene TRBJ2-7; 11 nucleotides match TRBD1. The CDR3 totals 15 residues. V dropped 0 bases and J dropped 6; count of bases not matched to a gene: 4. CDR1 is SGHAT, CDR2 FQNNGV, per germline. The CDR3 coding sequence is TGTGCCAGCAGCTTAGATAGGACAGGGGGCAGCGAGCAGTACTTC. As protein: CASSLDRTGGSEQYF.

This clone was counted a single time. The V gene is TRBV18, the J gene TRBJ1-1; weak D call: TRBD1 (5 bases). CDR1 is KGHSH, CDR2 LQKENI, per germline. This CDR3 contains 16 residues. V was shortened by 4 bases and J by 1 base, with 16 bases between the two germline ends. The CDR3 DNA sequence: TGTGCCAGCTCACAACGGGCAGGGTTCGGGAACACTGAAGCTTTCTTT. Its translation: CASSQRAGFGNTEAFF.

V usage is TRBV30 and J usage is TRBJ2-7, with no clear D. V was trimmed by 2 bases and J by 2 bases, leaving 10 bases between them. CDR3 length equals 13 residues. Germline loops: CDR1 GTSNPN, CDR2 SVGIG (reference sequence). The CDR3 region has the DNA TGTGCCTGGAGTCCGGGTGTGACCTACGAGCAGTACTTC. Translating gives CAWSPGVTYEQYF.

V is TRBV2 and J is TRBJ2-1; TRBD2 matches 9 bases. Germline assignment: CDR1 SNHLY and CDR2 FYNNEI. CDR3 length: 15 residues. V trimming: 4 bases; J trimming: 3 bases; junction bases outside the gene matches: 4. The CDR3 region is CASSGGRGVYNEQFF. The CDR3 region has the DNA TGTGCCAGCAGTGGCGGGAGGGGGGTCTACAATGAGCAGTTCTTC.

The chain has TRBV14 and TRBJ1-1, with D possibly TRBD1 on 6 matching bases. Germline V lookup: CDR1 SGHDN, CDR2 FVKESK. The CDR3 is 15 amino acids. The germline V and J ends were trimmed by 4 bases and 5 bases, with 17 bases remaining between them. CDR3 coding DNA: TGTGCCAGCAGCCTTCCCCCCACAGGGCGGACTGAAGCTTTCTTT. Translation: CASSLPPTGRTEAFF.

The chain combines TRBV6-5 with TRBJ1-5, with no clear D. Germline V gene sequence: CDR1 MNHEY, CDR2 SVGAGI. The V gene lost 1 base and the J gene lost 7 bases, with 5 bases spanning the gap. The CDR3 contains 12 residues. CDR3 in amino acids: CASSYLGQPQHF. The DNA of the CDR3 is TGTGCCAGCAGTTACTTGGGCCAGCCCCAGCATTTT.

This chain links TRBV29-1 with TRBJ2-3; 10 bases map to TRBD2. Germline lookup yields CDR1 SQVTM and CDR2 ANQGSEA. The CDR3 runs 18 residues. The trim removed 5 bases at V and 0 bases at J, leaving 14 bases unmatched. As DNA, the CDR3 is TGCAGCGTTCTAGGACTAGCGGAGGAGGGACATAGCACAGATACGCAGTATTTT. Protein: CSVLGLAEEGHSTDTQYF.

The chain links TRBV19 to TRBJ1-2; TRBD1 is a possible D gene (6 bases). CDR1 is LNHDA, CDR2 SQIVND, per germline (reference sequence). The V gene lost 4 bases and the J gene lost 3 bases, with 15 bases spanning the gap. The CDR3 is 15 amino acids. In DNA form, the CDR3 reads TGTGCCAGTAGTACGTCAGGACAGTTAGACTATGGCTACACCTTC. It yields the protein CASSTSGQLDYGYTF. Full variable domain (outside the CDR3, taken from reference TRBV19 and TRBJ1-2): DGGITQSPKYLFRKEGQNVTLSCEQNLNHDAMYWYRQDPGQGLRLIYYSQIVNDFQKGDIAEGYSVSREKKESFPLTVTSAQKNPTAFYLCASSTSGQLDYGYTFGSGTRLTVV.

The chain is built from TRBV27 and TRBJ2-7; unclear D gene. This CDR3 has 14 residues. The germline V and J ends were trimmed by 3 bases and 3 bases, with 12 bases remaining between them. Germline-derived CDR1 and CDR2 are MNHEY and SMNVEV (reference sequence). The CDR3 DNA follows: TGTGCCAGCAGTTTTCAGGCCGGTGACTACGAGCAGTACTTC. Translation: CASSFQAGDYEQYF.